This T cell receptor beta chain was recovered during a study of shared clonotypes between healthy human individuals. The CDR3 runs 14 residues. J lost 4 bases, V lost 1 base, and 3 bases had no gene match. Germline V CDR1 and CDR2: SGHAT, FQNNGV. The protocol was immunoSEQ multiplex PCR, while the TCRdb copy is restricted to in-frame clones and leaves out a portion. The sample includes some 1,100,000 clones, 78% of them seen just once. The receptor was derived from a man younger than 35 in good health. Some clones in this sample may be carry-over from other donors' samples. V usage is TRBV11-2 and J usage is TRBJ2-7; TRBD2 matches 8 bases. Material: memory CD4+ T cells from PBMCs. The subset here: CD45RA-negative fraction. CDR3 sequence (DNA): TGTGCCAGCAGCTTAGTGCGGGGGGCGTACGAGCAGTACTTC. This sequence encodes CASSLVRGAYEQYF.